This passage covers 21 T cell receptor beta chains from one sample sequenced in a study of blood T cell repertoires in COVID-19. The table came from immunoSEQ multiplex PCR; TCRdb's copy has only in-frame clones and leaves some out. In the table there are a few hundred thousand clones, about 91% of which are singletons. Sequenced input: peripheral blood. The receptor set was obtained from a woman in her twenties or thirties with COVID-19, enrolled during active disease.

CDR3 sequence reads: CASSRLAGVGGEQFF. As DNA, the CDR3 is TGTGCCAGCAGTAGACTAGCGGGGGTCGGAGGGGAGCAGTTCTTC. The chain carries TRBV6-4 and TRBJ2-1; the match to TRBD2 covers 12 bases. V lost 5 bases and J lost 10; bases outside the gene matches: 9. Germline assignment: CDR1 MRHNA and CDR2 SNTAGT. This CDR3 has 15 residues.

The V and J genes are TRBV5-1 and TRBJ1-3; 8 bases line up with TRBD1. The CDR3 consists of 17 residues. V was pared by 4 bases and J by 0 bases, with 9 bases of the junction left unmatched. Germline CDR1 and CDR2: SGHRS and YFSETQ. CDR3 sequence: CASSPYPDRVSGNTIYF. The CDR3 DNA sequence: TGCGCCAGCAGCCCCTACCCGGACAGGGTCTCTGGAAACACCATATATTTT.

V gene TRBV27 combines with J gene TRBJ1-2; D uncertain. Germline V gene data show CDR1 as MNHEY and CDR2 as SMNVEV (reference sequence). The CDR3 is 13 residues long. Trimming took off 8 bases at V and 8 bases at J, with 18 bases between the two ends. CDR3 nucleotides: TGTGCCAGCCGCACGGAGGGCGTTCGCGGCTACACCTTC. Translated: CASRTEGVRGYTF.

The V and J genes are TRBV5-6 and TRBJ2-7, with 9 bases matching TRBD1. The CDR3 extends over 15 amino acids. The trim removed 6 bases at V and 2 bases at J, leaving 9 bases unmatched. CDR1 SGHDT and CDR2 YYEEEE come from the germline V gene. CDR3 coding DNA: TGTGCCAGCAAGGGTCCTGGGACAGGGCCCTACGAGCAGTACTTC. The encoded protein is CASKGPGTGPYEQYF.

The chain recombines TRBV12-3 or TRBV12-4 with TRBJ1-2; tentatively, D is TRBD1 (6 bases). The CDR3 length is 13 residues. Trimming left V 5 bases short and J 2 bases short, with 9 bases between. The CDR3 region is CASSDRLNYGYTF. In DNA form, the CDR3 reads TGTGCCAGCAGTGACAGGCTAAACTATGGCTACACCTTC.

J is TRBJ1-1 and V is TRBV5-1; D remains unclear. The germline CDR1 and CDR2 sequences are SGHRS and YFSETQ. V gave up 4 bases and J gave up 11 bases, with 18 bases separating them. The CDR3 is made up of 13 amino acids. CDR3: CASSGSFPKMAFF. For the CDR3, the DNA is TGCGCCAGCAGCGGCTCCTTTCCCAAGATGGCTTTCTTT.

The CDR3 bases are TGTGCCAGTAGGACGGGACAGCTCAATCAGCCCCAGCATTTT. Amino acid sequence: CASRTGQLNQPQHF. This chain joins TRBV19 and TRBJ1-5; TRBD1 matches at 7 bases. The V gene's germline CDR1 is LNHDA and CDR2 SQIVND (reference sequence). Trimming at V came to 6 bases and at J to 3 bases, leaving 5 bases not matched to a gene. The CDR3 covers 14 residues.

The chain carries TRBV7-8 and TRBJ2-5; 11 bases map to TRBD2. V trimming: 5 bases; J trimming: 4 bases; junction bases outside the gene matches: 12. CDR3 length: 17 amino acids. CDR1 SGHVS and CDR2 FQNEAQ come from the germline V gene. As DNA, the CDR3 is TGTGCCAGCAGCGATAGCGGGGGGGCTCCCGAGGGAGAGACCCAGTACTTC. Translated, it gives CASSDSGGAPEGETQYF.

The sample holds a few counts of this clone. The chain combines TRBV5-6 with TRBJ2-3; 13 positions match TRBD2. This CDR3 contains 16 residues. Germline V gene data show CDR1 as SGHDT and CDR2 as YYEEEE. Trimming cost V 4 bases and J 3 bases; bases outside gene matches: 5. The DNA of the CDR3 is TGTGCCAGCAGCCGGACTAGCGGGGGTGGTACAGATACGCAGTATTTT. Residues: CASSRTSGGGTDTQYF.

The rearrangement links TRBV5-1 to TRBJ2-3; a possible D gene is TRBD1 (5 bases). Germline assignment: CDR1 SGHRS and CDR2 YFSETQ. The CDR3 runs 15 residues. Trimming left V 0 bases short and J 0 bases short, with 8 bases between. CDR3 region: CASSLAAGSTDTQYF. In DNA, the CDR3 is TGCGCCAGCAGCTTGGCGGCAGGGAGCACAGATACGCAGTATTTT.

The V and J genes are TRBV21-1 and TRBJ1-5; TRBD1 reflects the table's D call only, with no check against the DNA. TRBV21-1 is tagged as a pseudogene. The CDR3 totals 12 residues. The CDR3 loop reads CASSARNQPQHF. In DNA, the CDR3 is TGTGCCAGCAGCGCCAGGAATCAGCCCCAGCATTTT.

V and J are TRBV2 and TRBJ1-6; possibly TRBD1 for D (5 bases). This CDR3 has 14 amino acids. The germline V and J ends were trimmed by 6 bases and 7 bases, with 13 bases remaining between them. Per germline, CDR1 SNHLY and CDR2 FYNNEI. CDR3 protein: CASRGLMRNSPLHF. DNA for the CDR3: TGTGCCAGCAGGGGGCTAATGAGGAATTCACCCCTCCACTTT.

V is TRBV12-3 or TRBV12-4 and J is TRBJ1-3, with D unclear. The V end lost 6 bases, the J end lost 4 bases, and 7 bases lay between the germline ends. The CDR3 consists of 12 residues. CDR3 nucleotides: TGTGCCAGCAGCGCTCAGGGAAACACCATATATTTT. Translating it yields CASSAQGNTIYF.

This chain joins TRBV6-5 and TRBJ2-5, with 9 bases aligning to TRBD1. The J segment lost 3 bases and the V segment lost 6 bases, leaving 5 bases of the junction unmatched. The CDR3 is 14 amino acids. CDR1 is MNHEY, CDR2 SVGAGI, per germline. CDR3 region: CASRLTGGEETQYF. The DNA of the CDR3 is TGTGCCAGCAGATTGACAGGGGGGGAAGAGACCCAGTACTTC.

In DNA form, the CDR3 reads TGTGCCAGCAGCCAAGTCAAGGGGGACAATCAGCCCCAGCATTTT. This encodes CASSQVKGDNQPQHF. The rearrangement joins TRBV4-2 to TRBJ1-5; tentatively, D is TRBD1 (6 bases). The V end was cut by 1 base, the J end by 3 bases, with 10 bases between. The germline V gene encodes CDR1 LGHNA and CDR2 YNFKEQ. The CDR3 consists of 15 residues.

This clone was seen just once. Here the CDR3 DNA reads TGCAGCGTTTTCCTCTGGGACAGGGCTGCTTTCTTT. Translation gives CSVFLWDRAAFF. This chain connects TRBV29-1 to TRBJ1-1; 9 nucleotides line up with TRBD1. Per germline, CDR1 SQVTM and CDR2 ANQGSEA. Trimming took 5 bases from V and 11 from J; bases not matched to a gene: 9. The CDR3 extends over 12 amino acids.

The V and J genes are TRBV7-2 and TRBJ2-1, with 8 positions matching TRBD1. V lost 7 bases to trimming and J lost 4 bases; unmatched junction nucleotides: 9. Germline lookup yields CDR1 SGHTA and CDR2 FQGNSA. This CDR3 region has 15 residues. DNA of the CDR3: TGTGCCAGCAACCCCGGCGGGACAGGTTACAATGAGCAGTTCTTC. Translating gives CASNPGGTGYNEQFF.

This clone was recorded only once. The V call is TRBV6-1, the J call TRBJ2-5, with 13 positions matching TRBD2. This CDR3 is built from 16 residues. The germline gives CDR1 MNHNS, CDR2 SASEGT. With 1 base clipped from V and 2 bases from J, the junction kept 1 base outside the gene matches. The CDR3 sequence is CASSEGLAGGQETQYF. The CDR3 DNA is TGTGCCAGCAGTGAAGGACTAGCGGGGGGTCAAGAGACCCAGTACTTC.

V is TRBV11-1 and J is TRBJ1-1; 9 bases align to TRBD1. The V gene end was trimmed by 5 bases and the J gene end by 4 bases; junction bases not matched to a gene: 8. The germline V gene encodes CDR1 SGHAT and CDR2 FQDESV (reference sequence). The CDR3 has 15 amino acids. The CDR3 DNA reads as TGTGCCAGCAGCCCCTTCCGACAGGGGGGCACTGAAGCTTTCTTT. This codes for CASSPFRQGGTEAFF. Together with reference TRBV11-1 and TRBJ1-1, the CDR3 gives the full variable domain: EAEVAQSPRYKITEKSQAVAFWCDPISGHATLYWYRQILGQGPELLVQFQDESVVDDSQLPKDRFSAERLKGVDSTLKIQPAELGDSAMYLCASSPFRQGGTEAFFGQGTRLTVV.

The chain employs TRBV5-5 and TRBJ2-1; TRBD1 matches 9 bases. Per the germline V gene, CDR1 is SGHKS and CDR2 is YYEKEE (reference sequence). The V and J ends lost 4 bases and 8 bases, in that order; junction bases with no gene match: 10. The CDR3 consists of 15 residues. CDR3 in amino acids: CASSARDRVYYEQFF. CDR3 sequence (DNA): TGTGCCAGCAGCGCCCGGGACAGGGTATACTATGAGCAGTTCTTC.

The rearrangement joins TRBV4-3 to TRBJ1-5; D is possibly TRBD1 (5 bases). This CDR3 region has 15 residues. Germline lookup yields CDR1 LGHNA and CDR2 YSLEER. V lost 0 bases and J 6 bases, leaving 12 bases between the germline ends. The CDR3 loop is CASSQDSKGLQPQHF. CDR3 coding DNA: TGCGCCAGCAGCCAAGATTCGAAGGGGCTTCAGCCCCAGCATTTT.